This T cell receptor (beta chain) was recorded in a study of CD8 T cells in ankylosing spondylitis. This clonotype was recorded at least ten times. Its antigen is currently unknown. Each TCR beta library was made by quantitative 5'-RACE that incorporated molecular barcodes. MiXCR, applied by TCRdb to the 5' RACE reads, yields one record per CDR3 protein. This table holds some 840,000 distinct CDR3 sequences, 12% found once. This CDR3 is built from 13 residues. Germline CDR1 DFQATT, CDR2 SNEGSKA (reference sequence). Trimming shortened V by 3 bases and J by 5 bases, and 14 bases separated the two germline ends. Findings of the study overall: Earlier authors reported some of these motif variants in reactive arthritis synovial fluid and blood. Blood of patients with ankylosing spondylitis appeared to be characterized by a TCR beta motif of eight or nine highly homologous variants. Disease-associated clonotypes exhibited CD8+ identity and were relatively infrequent in peripheral blood. The clones that were linked to disease were reported to be significantly enriched in matched synovial fluid samples from ankylosing spondylitis patients.

The chain employs TRBV20-1 and TRBJ2-7; unclear D gene. The sample was blood, either unsorted or a sorted T cell fraction (not recorded which). This sequence originates from a male donor with ankylosing spondylitis. The CDR3 sequence is CSARRPTRHEQYF. CDR3 DNA sequence: TGCAGTGCTAGGCGACCTACAAGACACGAGCAGTACTTC.